The 22 T cell receptor beta chains below all came from one sample that was sequenced in a study of blood T cells in healthy people across ages. PCR was performed a second time for roughly 7 to 11 cycles using a sample-barcoded 5' primer and a J-beta primer mix. One entry per CDR3 protein, called by TCRdb with MiXCR from the 5' RACE reads. The sample comprises about 800,000 distinct CDR3 sequences, 58% of which are singletons, and about 20% rests with the top ten. The sequenced material came from blood. These receptors originate from a man aged 30-40 years in good health.

The rearrangement links TRBV12-3 or TRBV12-4 to TRBJ1-2, with D unclear. V lost 7 bases, J lost 6 bases, and 18 bases lay in between. The length of the CDR3 is 14 residues. Here the CDR3 reads CASTSVGRENGYTF. CDR3 coding DNA: TGTGCCAGCACCTCCGTAGGGCGTGAGAATGGCTACACCTTC.

This clonotype showed up just once. This chain joins TRBV3-1 and TRBJ2-4; D not resolved. Germline lookup yields CDR1 LGHDT and CDR2 YNNKEL (reference sequence). Trimming pared 0 bases from V and 6 bases from J, leaving 15 bases between. This CDR3 is built from 16 residues. CDR3: CASSQDVGQVGNIQYF. The CDR3 DNA sequence: TGTGCCAGCAGCCAAGATGTGGGTCAGGTTGGAAACATTCAGTACTTC.

The chain couples TRBV6-5 to TRBJ2-5; 7 bases agree with TRBD1. V shed 0 bases and J 5 bases; nucleotides not matched to a gene: 9. The CDR3 has 16 amino acids. CDR1 is MNHEY and CDR2 is SVGAGI in the germline V gene. The CDR3: CASSYSRTQGVETQYF. In nucleotides, the CDR3 is TGTGCCAGCAGTTACTCGAGAACGCAGGGGGTGGAGACCCAGTACTTC.

Comment on this clonotype: One junction end disagrees with the germline gene, perhaps due to a read error. This chain connects TRBV4-1 to TRBJ1-2; perhaps TRBD1 as D (5 bases). CDR1 and CDR2 from the germline V gene are MGHRA and YSYEKL. The CDR3 consists of 14 residues. The CDR3 DNA sequence: TGCGCCAGCAGTCAAGATGGGGCGATATATGGCTACACCTTC. It specifies CASSQDGAIYGYTF.

The rearrangement links TRBV4-2 to TRBJ1-2; D uncertain. Looked up from germline, CDR1 is LGHNA and CDR2 is YNFKEQ. The V end lost 5 bases, the J end lost 7 bases, and 17 bases lay between the germline ends. The CDR3 length is 14 residues. CDR3 sequence: CASSSQEDFSGYTF. The CDR3, as DNA: TGTGCCAGCAGCTCTCAGGAGGATTTTAGTGGCTACACCTTC.

The genes are TRBV20-1 and TRBJ2-3, with D possibly being TRBD2 (5 bases). The CDR3 covers 15 residues. The ends were cut back, 4 bases at V and 1 base at J, with 15 bases in the middle. Germline CDR1 and CDR2: DFQATT and SNEGSKA (reference sequence). CDR3 loop: CSAIVVALGTDTQYF. DNA for the CDR3: TGCAGTGCTATCGTGGTAGCGTTGGGCACAGATACGCAGTATTTT.

Regarding this clonotype: Being one base from a much bigger clone, this may be a read error. The chain employs TRBV12-3 or TRBV12-4 and TRBJ2-3; D gene unclear. This CDR3 region has 12 residues. CDR3: CAGRPDRDTQYF. DNA of the CDR3: TGTGCCGGCAGGCCGGATAGAGATACGCAGTATTTT.

With regard to this clonotype: This may come from a read error, since a much larger clone is one base off. This chain links TRBV2 with TRBJ1-2; D ambiguous. V lost 7 bases and J lost 3, with 6 bases in between. The CDR3 loop spans 11 amino acids. Germline V gives CDR1 SNHLY, CDR2 FYNNEI. CDR3 in amino acids: CASTADYGYTF. As DNA, the CDR3 is TGTGCCAGCACCGCCGACTATGGCTACACCTTC.

This clonotype has a handful of counts. The chain links TRBV13 to TRBJ2-4, with 8 positions matching TRBD2. CDR3 length: 16 amino acids. V dropped 7 bases and J dropped 9; count of bases not matched to a gene: 17. The V gene's germline CDR1 is PRHDT and CDR2 FYEKMQ (reference sequence). The CDR3 DNA follows: TGTGCCAGCACCTCCCCGGAGTTGCGGGAGGTGGGCATTCAGTACTTC. Its translation: CASTSPELREVGIQYF.

The chain couples TRBV7-2 to TRBJ2-4; tentatively, D is TRBD1 (6 bases). The J call may be wrong; the DNA end is better matched by TRBJ2-7. The CDR3 spans 15 residues. In germline, CDR1 is SGHTA, CDR2 FQGNSA. CDR3 amino acids: CASSSRGTAIYEQYF. In DNA form, the CDR3 reads TGTGCCAGCAGCTCTAGGGGGACCGCGATCTACGAGCAGTACTTC.

This clonotype was observed at least ten times. This chain connects TRBV28 to TRBJ1-2, with D hard to call. The germline V and J ends were trimmed by 3 bases and 2 bases, with 10 bases remaining between them. The V gene's germline CDR1 is MDHEN and CDR2 SYDVKM. This CDR3 is 14 amino acids long. CDR3 sequence: CASSFPSTNYGYTF. The DNA for the CDR3 is TGTGCCAGCAGTTTCCCCTCGACGAACTATGGCTACACCTTC.

This clonotype was counted only a few times. V gene TRBV29-1 combines with J gene TRBJ2-7, with D unresolved. The CDR3 spans 13 residues. Germline CDR1 and CDR2: SQVTM and ANQGSEA. V was shortened by 6 bases and J by 5 bases, with 17 bases between the two germline ends. CDR3 in amino acids: CSVRSARRDEQYF. CDR3 sequence (DNA): TGCAGCGTCCGATCAGCGCGCCGGGACGAGCAGTACTTC.

The CDR3 here is CSVLISYQETQYF. The CDR3 DNA follows: TGCAGCGTTCTAATCTCGTACCAAGAGACCCAGTACTTC. The chain has TRBV29-1 and TRBJ2-5; D uncertain. CDR3 length: 13 amino acids. The germline V gene encodes CDR1 SQVTM and CDR2 ANQGSEA. With 5 bases removed from V and 0 bases from J, the gap between germline ends came to 10 bases.

This clonotype was picked up a small number of times. The chain recombines TRBV12-3 or TRBV12-4 with TRBJ2-7; D not resolved. CDR3 length: 12 residues. Between the trimmed V and J ends, which lost 2 bases and 7 bases, there was a span of 9 bases. The CDR3: CASSLTFQEQYF. DNA of the CDR3: TGTGCCAGCAGTTTAACCTTTCAAGAGCAGTACTTC.

V usage is TRBV28 and J usage is TRBJ2-7; 8 nucleotides agree with TRBD1. The germline V gene has CDR1 MDHEN and CDR2 SYDVKM. The CDR3 length is 17 residues. Trimming removed 5 bases from V and 4 bases from J; junction bases left unmatched: 16. The chain's CDR3 is CASSPHRTGMESYEQYF. DNA for the CDR3: TGTGCCAGCAGTCCTCATCGGACAGGGATGGAATCGTACGAGCAGTACTTC.

The table lists this clonotype with a few counts. V usage is TRBV7-2 and J usage is TRBJ2-4; maybe TRBD2 (6 bases). CDR3 length: 15 residues. From germline, CDR1 is SGHTA and CDR2 FQGNSA. Between the trimmed V and J ends, which lost 0 bases and 5 bases, there was a span of 11 bases. CDR3 nucleotides: TGTGCCAGCAGCTTAGCGGGAGGTTATCAAAACATTCAGTACTTC. It translates to CASSLAGGYQNIQYF.

V is TRBV7-2 and J is TRBJ2-4, with 7 positions matching TRBD2. The J call may be incorrect, as the DNA end agrees better with TRBJ2-7. Germline V gives CDR1 SGHTA, CDR2 FQGNSA. The CDR3 spans 15 residues. CDR3 loop: CASSLAHSGLYEQYF. DNA for the CDR3: TGTGCCAGCAGCTTAGCCCATAGCGGGTTGTACGAGCAGTACTTC.

This clonotype was observed a single time. This rearrangement joins TRBV6-2 or TRBV6-3 to TRBJ2-7; TRBD1 aligns across 7 bases. V trimming: 2 bases; J trimming: 0 bases; junction bases outside the gene matches: 4. CDR3 size: 15 residues. CDR1 and CDR2 from the germline V gene are MNHEY and SVGEGT. Here the CDR3 DNA reads TGTGCCAGCAGTTACCTGGGGGACAGCTCCTACGAGCAGTACTTC. Protein product: CASSYLGDSSYEQYF.

This clonotype was found a few times. The rearrangement uses TRBV7-2 and TRBJ2-7; D possibly uses TRBD1 or TRBD2 (6 bases each). Germline CDR1 SGHTA, CDR2 FQGNSA. This CDR3 is 16 amino acids long. The germline V and J ends were trimmed by 1 base and 4 bases, with 17 bases remaining between them. The CDR3, as DNA: TGTGCCAGCAGCTTAGTCAGGGCAGGGGAGGCTTACGAGCAGTACTTC. Protein sequence: CASSLVRAGEAYEQYF.

The genes are TRBV7-2 and TRBJ2-1, with D perhaps matching TRBD1 (5 bases). Per the germline V gene, CDR1 is SGHTA and CDR2 is FQGNSA. The CDR3 has 15 amino acids. The V end was cut by 2 bases, the J end by 9 bases, with 17 bases between. The DNA of the CDR3 is TGTGCCAGCAGCTTAAATAGGGGTCAGCGCGGTGAGCAGTTCTTC. It encodes CASSLNRGQRGEQFF. The whole variable domain, filled in from reference TRBV7-2 and TRBJ2-1, reads GAGVSQSPSNKVTEKGKDVELRCDPISGHTALYWYRQSLGQGLEFLIYFQGNSAPDKSGLPSDRFSAERTGGSVSTLTIQRTQQEDSAVYLCASSLNRGQRGEQFFGPGTRLTVL.

V usage is TRBV2 and J usage is TRBJ1-5; D gene uncertain. Trimming cost V 3 bases and J 12 bases, with 18 bases left between them. The CDR3 contains 14 residues. Germline CDR1 SNHLY, CDR2 FYNNEI. CDR3 sequence reads: CASSDWSHLTFQHF. The CDR3 region has the DNA TGTGCCAGCAGTGATTGGAGCCACCTCACATTCCAGCATTTT.

This chain connects TRBV28 to TRBJ2-7, with D tentatively TRBD1 (6 bases). The DNA end lines up better with TRBJ2-5; the J call may be wrong. Germline V gives CDR1 MDHEN, CDR2 SYDVKM. CDR3 length: 16 amino acids. The DNA of the CDR3 is TGTGCCAGCAGTTTCGCTTCTGGGGGCACCGGGGAGACCCAGTACTTC. Encoded protein: CASSFASGGTGETQYF.